This is a list of T cell receptor beta chains from one sample in a study of blood T cell repertoires in COVID-19. Produced via immunoSEQ multiplex PCR; TCRdb's table is partial and in-frame only. This table holds hundreds of thousands of clones, about 90% found once. The sample consisted of peripheral blood. The receptors were sampled from a woman between 50 and 59 years old with acute or convalescent COVID-19. Each CDR3 is given with its conserved first and last residue. The order of the fields is clone size, V gene, J gene, D gene, CDR3 protein, CDR3 DNA. A D gene is named only where the DNA matches it firmly. Size is stated for part of the rows, as once, few or many counts, or as a class when the clone is expanded.

.	TRBV12-3/TRBV12-4	TRBJ2-1	.	CASRPQGSEQFF	TGTGCCAGCAGACCTCAGGGGAGTGAGCAGTTCTTC
.	TRBV25-1	TRBJ2-7	TRBD1	CASSDVRTGAHEQYF	TGTGCCAGCAGTGACGTGAGGACAGGGGCCCACGAGCAGTACTTC
.	TRBV3-1/TRBV3-2	TRBJ2-7	TRBD1	CASSKEKGGQGIPYEQYF	TGTGCCAGCAGCAAGGAAAAGGGGGGACAGGGAATCCCCTACGAGCAGTACTTC
.	TRBV6-5	TRBJ1-5	.	CASSSRESGSNQPQHF	TGTGCCAGCAGTTCGCGGGAGTCCGGCAGCAATCAGCCCCAGCATTTT
few	TRBV4-3	TRBJ2-3	.	CASSQDGGLHTDTQYF	TGCGCCAGCAGCCAAGATGGAGGGCTACACACAGATACGCAGTATTTT
.	TRBV6-5	TRBJ2-7	TRBD1	CASRGGQGGPYEQYF	TGTGCCAGCAGGGGGGGACAGGGGGGACCCTACGAGCAGTACTTC
few	TRBV12-3/TRBV12-4	TRBJ1-1	.	CASSLSGQTEAFF	TGTGCCAGCAGTTTATCAGGGCAGACTGAAGCTTTCTTT
.	TRBV7-2	TRBJ2-5	TRBD1	CASSLGQGAKTQYF	TGTGCCAGCAGCCTAGGACAGGGGGCAAAGACCCAGTACTTC
.	TRBV5-4	TRBJ1-1	.	CASSVTVNTEAFF	TGTGCCAGCAGCGTGACAGTGAACACTGAAGCTTTCTTT
once	TRBV9	TRBJ1-2	.	CASSVGDYYGYTF	TGTGCCAGCAGCGTAGGGGACTACTATGGCTACACCTTC
.	TRBV24-1	TRBJ2-7	TRBD2	CATSGSGGAGEQYF	TGTGCCACCAGTGGGAGCGGGGGGGCGGGAGAGCAGTACTTC
.	TRBV4-1	TRBJ2-5	TRBD2	CASSHLAGLQETQYF	TGCGCCAGCAGCCATCTAGCGGGGCTTCAAGAGACCCAGTACTTC
.	TRBV5-1	TRBJ1-1	.	CASSLGGATEAFF	TGCGCCAGCAGCTTAGGTGGGGCCACTGAAGCTTTCTTT
.	TRBV6-5	TRBJ2-5	TRBD1	CASSWRTGSQETQYF	TGTGCCAGCAGTTGGCGGACAGGCTCGCAAGAGACCCAGTACTTC
.	TRBV4-3	TRBJ2-1	TRBD2	CASSQTSGRGNEQFF	TGCGCCAGCAGCCAAACTAGCGGGAGGGGCAATGAGCAGTTCTTC
.	TRBV11-2	TRBJ1-2	.	CASSLAGDYGYTF	TGTGCCAGCAGCTTAGCAGGGGACTATGGCTACACCTTC
.	TRBV6-2/TRBV6-3	TRBJ2-1	TRBD2	CASSPTSGALGEQFF	TGTGCCAGCAGCCCGACTAGCGGAGCTCTGGGTGAGCAGTTCTTC
.	TRBV7-8	TRBJ2-1	.	CASSLAGMSFNEQFF	TGTGCCAGCAGCTTAGCCGGGATGTCGTTTAATGAGCAGTTCTTC
.	TRBV3-1/TRBV3-2	TRBJ2-7	TRBD2	CASSSAGGYYEQYF	TGTGCCAGCAGCTCAGCGGGAGGGTACTACGAGCAGTACTTC
.	TRBV6-6	TRBJ1-5	.	CASSPGRVAGRNQPQHF	TGTGCCAGCAGTCCTGGCAGGGTAGCAGGGCGCAATCAGCCCCAGCATTTT
.	TRBV19	TRBJ1-2	TRBD1	CASSKPSDRGGYTF	TGTGCCAGTAGTAAGCCGTCGGACAGGGGTGGCTACACCTTC
.	TRBV6-2/TRBV6-3	TRBJ2-1	TRBD2	CASSLAGAGYNEQFF	TGTGCCAGCAGTCTAGCGGGTGCGGGCTACAATGAGCAGTTCTTC
.	TRBV10-3	TRBJ2-7	.	CAISFKRESYEQYF	TGTGCCATCAGCTTTAAGCGTGAGTCCTACGAGCAGTACTTC
.	TRBV6-2/TRBV6-3	TRBJ2-6	.	CASSSPQAGANVLTF	TGTGCCAGCAGTTCCCCCCAGGCCGGGGCCAACGTCCTGACTTTC
.	TRBV6-2/TRBV6-3	TRBJ2-3	.	CASSYYGSADTQYF	TGTGCCAGCAGTTACTACGGGAGCGCAGATACGCAGTATTTT
.	TRBV4-3	TRBJ2-1	TRBD2	CASSRLAGLYNEQFF	TGCGCCAGCAGCCGACTAGCGGGGCTTTACAATGAGCAGTTCTTC
few	TRBV19	TRBJ1-4	.	CASSIVGPGEKLFF	TGTGCCAGTAGTATCGTTGGGCCAGGGGAAAAACTGTTTTTT
.	TRBV5-4	TRBJ2-3	TRBD2	CASSFGSGSTDTQYF	TGTGCCAGCAGCTTCGGTAGCGGGAGTACAGATACGCAGTATTTT
.	TRBV6-2/TRBV6-3	TRBJ2-3	TRBD1	CASSPGTALSTDTQYF	TGTGCCAGCAGCCCCGGGACAGCCCTTAGCACAGATACGCAGTATTTT
.	TRBV11-2	TRBJ2-1	TRBD1	CASSSPGQPIPEQFF	TGTGCCAGCAGCTCCCCGGGACAGCCGATTCCTGAGCAGTTCTTC
.	TRBV27	TRBJ1-4	.	CASSWRGGASEKLFF	TGTGCCAGCAGCTGGAGGGGGGGCGCGAGTGAAAAACTGTTTTTT
.	TRBV9	TRBJ2-7	TRBD2	CASSVEVREDAEQYF	TGTGCCAGCAGCGTAGAGGTGCGGGAGGACGCCGAGCAGTACTTC
.	TRBV9	TRBJ2-5	TRBD2	CASSVGTAGVQETQYF	TGTGCCAGCAGCGTAGGAACAGCGGGGGTACAGGAGACCCAGTACTTC
.	TRBV18	TRBJ2-7	.	CASSPAGLPYEQYF	TGTGCCAGCTCACCGGCGGGCCTCCCCTACGAGCAGTACTTC
.	TRBV9	TRBJ2-6	TRBD1	CASSVQGAGNVLTF	TGTGCCAGCAGCGTACAGGGGGCTGGCAACGTCCTGACTTTC
.	TRBV6-5	TRBJ1-4	TRBD1	CASSPTGGEEKLFF	TGTGCCAGCAGTCCGACAGGGGGGGAAGAAAAACTGTTTTTT
.	TRBV6-1	TRBJ2-1	.	CASSEATGNEQFF	TGTGCCAGCAGTGAAGCAACAGGGAATGAGCAGTTCTTC
once	TRBV13	TRBJ2-2	TRBD2	CASSSGLAGANTGELFF	TGTGCCAGCAGCTCGGGACTAGCGGGAGCGAACACCGGGGAGCTGTTTTTT
.	TRBV13	TRBJ1-6	.	CASSSHRAYNSPLHF	TGTGCCAGCAGCTCCCACAGGGCCTATAATTCACCCCTCCACTTT
.	TRBV5-1	TRBJ2-7	.	CASSPLRSSYEQYF	TGCGCCAGCAGCCCGTTGAGGAGCTCCTACGAGCAGTACTTC
once	TRBV5-4	TRBJ2-1	.	CASSSKAVVNNEQFF	TGTGCCAGCAGTTCAAAAGCTGTTGTCAACAATGAGCAGTTCTTC
once	TRBV7-8	TRBJ1-5	.	CASSLEGTYGSFTNQPQHF	TGTGCCAGCAGCCTAGAGGGTACTTACGGGAGCTTTACCAATCAGCCCCAGCATTTT
.	TRBV7-9	TRBJ1-6	.	CASSQIRDSPLHF	TGTGCCAGCAGCCAAATCAGGGATTCACCCCTCCACTTT
.	TRBV7-9	TRBJ2-4	.	CASRWSGENIQYF	TGTGCCAGCCGGTGGTCAGGGGAAAACATTCAGTACTTC
.	TRBV5-1	TRBJ1-3	.	CASSQTSLANTIYF	TGCGCCAGCAGCCAGACTTCTCTGGCAAACACCATATATTTT
once	TRBV12-3/TRBV12-4	TRBJ2-2	.	CASSLVGTGELFF	TGTGCCAGCAGTTTGGTCGGCACCGGGGAGCTGTTTTTT
.	TRBV7-6	TRBJ1-1	.	CASSLAGRTEAFF	TGTGCCAGCAGCTTAGCAGGGAGAACTGAAGCTTTCTTT